The rows below give T cell receptor beta chains drawn from one sample of a study of blood T cell repertoires in COVID-19. The repertoire was sequenced with immunoSEQ multiplex PCR; TCRdb's copy has only in-frame clones and lacks some. The data show roughly 160,000 clones, approximately 88% seen once. Material for sequencing was peripheral blood. The receptors here all came from a woman in her sixties who had recovered from COVID-19. Each CDR3 is given with its conserved first and last residue. The order of the fields is V gene, clone size, J gene, D gene, CDR3 DNA, CDR3 protein. The D gene is left open where the match is weak. Clone size is given for some rows only: seen once, a few or many times, or a class if the clone is expanded.

v_call: TRBV28; clone_size: few; j_call: TRBJ1-1; d_call: NA; cdr3_nt: TGTGCCAGCCATCCGGGTTACACGGACACTGAAGCTTTCTTT; cdr3_aa: CASHPGYTDTEAFF
v_call: TRBV6-6; clone_size: NA; j_call: TRBJ1-2; d_call: NA; cdr3_nt: TGTGCCAGCAGGGAGGAAGGCAACTATGGCTACACCTTC; cdr3_aa: CASREEGNYGYTF
v_call: TRBV7-3; clone_size: NA; j_call: TRBJ2-5; d_call: TRBD1; cdr3_nt: TGTGCCAGCAGTTCCAACAGGGGGCAATGGGAGACCCAGTACTTC; cdr3_aa: CASSSNRGQWETQYF
v_call: TRBV5-1; clone_size: NA; j_call: TRBJ1-6; d_call: NA; cdr3_nt: TGCGCCAGCAGCTTGGCCGGGTTCGGATCACCCCTCCACTTT; cdr3_aa: CASSLAGFGSPLHF
v_call: TRBV2; clone_size: NA; j_call: TRBJ1-1; d_call: NA; cdr3_nt: TGTGCCAGCACCCCGGACAGCACGCGCACTGAAGCTTTCTTT; cdr3_aa: CASTPDSTRTEAFF
v_call: TRBV3-1/TRBV3-2; clone_size: NA; j_call: TRBJ1-4; d_call: NA; cdr3_nt: TGTGCCAGCAGCCACATGACAGTAAAGAATGAAAAACTGTTTTTT; cdr3_aa: CASSHMTVKNEKLFF
v_call: TRBV5-4; clone_size: NA; j_call: TRBJ1-6; d_call: TRBD1; cdr3_nt: TGTGCCAGCAGCTGGACAGGGGCAACTAATTCACCCCTCCACTTT; cdr3_aa: CASSWTGATNSPLHF
v_call: TRBV27; clone_size: NA; j_call: TRBJ1-2; d_call: NA; cdr3_nt: TGTGCCAGCAGTTTGGGCTTAATAGTTAGGGGTAACTATGGCTACACCTTC; cdr3_aa: CASSLGLIVRGNYGYTF
v_call: TRBV27; clone_size: NA; j_call: TRBJ2-3; d_call: NA; cdr3_nt: TGTGCCAGCAGTTTCGTCTCAGGCACAGATACGCAGTATTTT; cdr3_aa: CASSFVSGTDTQYF
v_call: TRBV5-1; clone_size: NA; j_call: TRBJ2-5; d_call: TRBD1; cdr3_nt: TGCGCCAGCAGCTTGGGACAGGGAGAGACCCAGTACTTC; cdr3_aa: CASSLGQGETQYF
v_call: TRBV18; clone_size: NA; j_call: TRBJ2-1; d_call: TRBD1; cdr3_nt: TGTGCCAGCTCAAACCGGGACAGGTACAATGAGCAGTTCTTC; cdr3_aa: CASSNRDRYNEQFF
v_call: TRBV6-5; clone_size: NA; j_call: TRBJ2-3; d_call: NA; cdr3_nt: TGTGCCAGCAGTCTACAGGACAGGCGGGGTACGCAGTATTTT; cdr3_aa: CASSLQDRRGTQYF
v_call: TRBV9; clone_size: NA; j_call: TRBJ2-3; d_call: TRBD2; cdr3_nt: TGTGCCAGCAGCGGACTAGCGGGGGGCCCTTCCCATACGCAGTATTTT; cdr3_aa: CASSGLAGGPSHTQYF
v_call: TRBV21-1; clone_size: once; j_call: TRBJ2-3; d_call: NA; cdr3_nt: TGTGCCAGCAGCAAAGAGATTAGGGGGTTGAGGGTGGAGGGCACAGATACGCAGTATTTT; cdr3_aa: CASSKEIRGLRVEGTDTQYF
v_call: TRBV29-1; clone_size: NA; j_call: TRBJ1-2; d_call: NA; cdr3_nt: TGCAGCGTTGAAGTTGGTAGGGCGGGTGATGGCTACACCTTC; cdr3_aa: CSVEVGRAGDGYTF
v_call: TRBV3-1/TRBV3-2; clone_size: NA; j_call: TRBJ2-1; d_call: TRBD2; cdr3_nt: TGTGCCAGCAGCCAAGATCGGGGCCTAGCGGGGAGCTCCTACAATGAGCAGTTCTTC; cdr3_aa: CASSQDRGLAGSSYNEQFF
v_call: TRBV6-5; clone_size: NA; j_call: TRBJ1-5; d_call: NA; cdr3_nt: TGTGCCAGCAGGAGGATGAATCAGCCCCAGCATTTT; cdr3_aa: CASRRMNQPQHF
v_call: TRBV11-3; clone_size: NA; j_call: TRBJ1-1; d_call: NA; cdr3_nt: TGTGCCAGCAGCTCGGCGGAGGGAGCGGCTTTCTTT; cdr3_aa: CASSSAEGAAFF
v_call: TRBV19; clone_size: once; j_call: TRBJ2-1; d_call: NA; cdr3_nt: TGTGCCAGTAGTATTCGACAGGGACTCTACAATGAGCAGTTCTTC; cdr3_aa: CASSIRQGLYNEQFF
v_call: TRBV10-1; clone_size: few; j_call: TRBJ1-2; d_call: TRBD1; cdr3_nt: TGCGCCAGCATCCACAGGGGGGGGGATGGCTACACCTTC; cdr3_aa: CASIHRGGDGYTF
v_call: TRBV28; clone_size: NA; j_call: TRBJ1-1; d_call: NA; cdr3_nt: TGTGCCAGCAGTACCTTCGGGGGGTTCCGGAACACTGAAGCTTTCTTT; cdr3_aa: CASSTFGGFRNTEAFF
v_call: TRBV30; clone_size: NA; j_call: TRBJ1-2; d_call: NA; cdr3_nt: TGTGCCTGGAGTGTCGGACAGAACTATGGCTACACCTTC; cdr3_aa: CAWSVGQNYGYTF
v_call: TRBV7-6; clone_size: few; j_call: TRBJ2-3; d_call: NA; cdr3_nt: TGTGCCAGCAGCTTACAGGGGTTGTCAGATACGCAGTATTTT; cdr3_aa: CASSLQGLSDTQYF
v_call: TRBV28; clone_size: NA; j_call: TRBJ2-6; d_call: NA; cdr3_nt: TGTGCCAGATTCCCCGGGACTCCTACCTCTGGGGCCAACGTCCTGACTTTC; cdr3_aa: CARFPGTPTSGANVLTF
v_call: TRBV6-1; clone_size: NA; j_call: TRBJ1-5; d_call: NA; cdr3_nt: TGTGCCAGCAGTGAAAGGGCCCAGGGGCAAAGGCAGCCCCAGCATTTT; cdr3_aa: CASSERAQGQRQPQHF
v_call: TRBV19; clone_size: NA; j_call: TRBJ1-6; d_call: TRBD1; cdr3_nt: TGTGCCAGTAGTGTCAGGACAGGGGAAAATTCACCCCTCCACTTT; cdr3_aa: CASSVRTGENSPLHF
v_call: TRBV19; clone_size: NA; j_call: TRBJ1-1; d_call: NA; cdr3_nt: TGTGCCAGTAGTAGCGTCACCGAGGCGATGAACACTGAAGCTTTCTTT; cdr3_aa: CASSSVTEAMNTEAFF
v_call: TRBV5-1; clone_size: once; j_call: TRBJ1-4; d_call: NA; cdr3_nt: TGCGCCAGCAGCTTGGTCGGGGCTAATGAAAAACTGTTTTTT; cdr3_aa: CASSLVGANEKLFF
v_call: TRBV20-1; clone_size: NA; j_call: TRBJ1-4; d_call: TRBD1; cdr3_nt: TGCAGTGCTAGTCGTGGACAGGCAACTAATGAAAAACTGTTTTTT; cdr3_aa: CSASRGQATNEKLFF
v_call: TRBV5-1; clone_size: NA; j_call: TRBJ2-2; d_call: TRBD1; cdr3_nt: TGCGCCAGCAGCTTAGCAGGACAGGGGACCGGGGAGCTGTTTTTT; cdr3_aa: CASSLAGQGTGELFF
v_call: TRBV4-3; clone_size: NA; j_call: TRBJ2-1; d_call: TRBD2; cdr3_nt: TGCGCCAGCAGCCAAGAAGGCGCGGGGGGTGAGCAGTTCTTC; cdr3_aa: CASSQEGAGGEQFF
v_call: TRBV5-1; clone_size: NA; j_call: TRBJ2-1; d_call: NA; cdr3_nt: TGCGCCAGCAGCCTACCGGAGCCGGTCCGGGGTAATGAGCAGTTCTTC; cdr3_aa: CASSLPEPVRGNEQFF
v_call: TRBV20-1; clone_size: NA; j_call: TRBJ2-7; d_call: NA; cdr3_nt: TGCAGTGCGCCACTAGCTTACGAGCAGTACTTC; cdr3_aa: CSAPLAYEQYF
v_call: TRBV10-3; clone_size: NA; j_call: TRBJ2-2; d_call: NA; cdr3_nt: TGTGCCATCAGTGACTGGGTGGGCCAGAACACCGGGGAGCTGTTTTTT; cdr3_aa: CAISDWVGQNTGELFF
v_call: TRBV28; clone_size: NA; j_call: TRBJ2-7; d_call: NA; cdr3_nt: TGTGCCAGCAGTTTTGTCACAGGTATCTACGAGCAGTACTTC; cdr3_aa: CASSFVTGIYEQYF
v_call: TRBV6-5; clone_size: NA; j_call: TRBJ2-3; d_call: TRBD2; cdr3_nt: TGTGCCAGCAGACGTAGCGGGGGGTACACAGATACGCAGTATTTT; cdr3_aa: CASRRSGGYTDTQYF
v_call: TRBV28; clone_size: NA; j_call: TRBJ2-7; d_call: TRBD2; cdr3_nt: TGTGCCAGCGCCACCTCGGGACTAGCACGCGAGCAGTACTTC; cdr3_aa: CASATSGLAREQYF
v_call: TRBV3-1/TRBV3-2; clone_size: NA; j_call: TRBJ1-3; d_call: NA; cdr3_nt: TGTGCCAGCAGCCAAGAAGGGACAAACCCCGCGAACACCATATATTTT; cdr3_aa: CASSQEGTNPANTIYF
v_call: TRBV10-3; clone_size: once; j_call: TRBJ1-1; d_call: TRBD1; cdr3_nt: TGTGCCACGATGGGACAGCCGAACACTGAAGCTTTCTTT; cdr3_aa: CATMGQPNTEAFF
v_call: TRBV18; clone_size: NA; j_call: TRBJ2-3; d_call: TRBD2; cdr3_nt: TGTGCCAGCTCACTAGCGGGGCACACAGATACGCAGTATTTT; cdr3_aa: CASSLAGHTDTQYF
v_call: TRBV2; clone_size: NA; j_call: TRBJ1-5; d_call: NA; cdr3_nt: TGTGCCAGCAGTGAAGGAGGTCTAAGGTGGGAGCCCCAGCATTTT; cdr3_aa: CASSEGGLRWEPQHF
v_call: TRBV9; clone_size: NA; j_call: TRBJ2-3; d_call: NA; cdr3_nt: TGTGCCAGCAGCGTAGCTCCGGGGGGCAAAGGCACAGATACGCAGTATTTT; cdr3_aa: CASSVAPGGKGTDTQYF
v_call: TRBV4-2; clone_size: NA; j_call: TRBJ1-1; d_call: NA; cdr3_nt: TGTGCCAGCAGCCGCAACGCAGAGGCTGGTGAAGCTTTCTTT; cdr3_aa: CASSRNAEAGEAFF
v_call: TRBV6-5; clone_size: NA; j_call: TRBJ1-1; d_call: TRBD1; cdr3_nt: TGTGCCAGCAGTTTCGACAGGGACACTGAAGCTTTCTTT; cdr3_aa: CASSFDRDTEAFF
v_call: TRBV10-3; clone_size: NA; j_call: TRBJ2-7; d_call: TRBD1; cdr3_nt: TGTGCCATCAGTGGGGGTCTCTCAGGGGGCGAGCAGTACTTC; cdr3_aa: CAISGGLSGGEQYF